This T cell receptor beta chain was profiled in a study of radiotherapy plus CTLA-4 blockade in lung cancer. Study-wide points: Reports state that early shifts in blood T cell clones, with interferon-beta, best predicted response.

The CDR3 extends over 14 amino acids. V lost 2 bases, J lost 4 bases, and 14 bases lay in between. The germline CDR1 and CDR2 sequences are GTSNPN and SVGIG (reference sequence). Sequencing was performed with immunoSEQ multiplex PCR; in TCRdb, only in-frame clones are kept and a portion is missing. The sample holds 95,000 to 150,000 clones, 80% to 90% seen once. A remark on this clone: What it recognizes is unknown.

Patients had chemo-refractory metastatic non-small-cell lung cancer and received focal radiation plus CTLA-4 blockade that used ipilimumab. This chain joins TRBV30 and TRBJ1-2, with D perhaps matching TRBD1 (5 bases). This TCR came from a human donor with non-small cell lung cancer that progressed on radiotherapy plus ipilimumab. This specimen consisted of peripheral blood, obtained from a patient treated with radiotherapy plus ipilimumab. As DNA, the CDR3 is TGTGCCTGGAGTCCCACCGGGACTCTCTATGGCTACACCTTC. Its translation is CAWSPTGTLYGYTF.